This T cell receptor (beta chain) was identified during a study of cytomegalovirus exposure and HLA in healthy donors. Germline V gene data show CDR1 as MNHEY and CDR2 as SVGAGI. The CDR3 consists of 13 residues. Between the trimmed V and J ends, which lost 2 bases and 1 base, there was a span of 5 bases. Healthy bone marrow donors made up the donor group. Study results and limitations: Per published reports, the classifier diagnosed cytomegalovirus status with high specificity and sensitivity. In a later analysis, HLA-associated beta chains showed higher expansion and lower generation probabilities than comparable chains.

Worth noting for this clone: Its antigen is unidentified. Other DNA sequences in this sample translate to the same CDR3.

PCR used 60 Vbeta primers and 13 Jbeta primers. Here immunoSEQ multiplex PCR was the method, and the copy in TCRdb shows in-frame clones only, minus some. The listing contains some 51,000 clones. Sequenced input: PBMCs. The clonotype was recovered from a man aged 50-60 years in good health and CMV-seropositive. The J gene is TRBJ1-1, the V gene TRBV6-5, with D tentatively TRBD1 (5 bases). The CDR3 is CASSYRGNTEAFF. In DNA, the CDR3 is TGTGCCAGCAGTTACAGGGGGAACACTGAAGCTTTCTTT.